What follows describes a single T cell receptor beta chain. Its specificity is not known. This entry comes from a study of T cell responses to AZD1222 COVID-19 vaccine. Study-level points and caveats: Mostly white British, mostly female donors; authors suggested clonal diversity may be underestimated. The repertoires were collected only after the peak T cell response. Spike-specific TCRs gained breadth and depth after people received two AZD1222 doses.

Pooled together were second doses at about 4 or about 12 weeks. The CDR3 has 16 amino acids. CDR1 is MNHEY, CDR2 SMNVEV, per germline (reference sequence). The germline V and J ends were trimmed by 3 bases and 3 bases, with 17 bases remaining between them. Measured with immunoSEQ multiplex PCR; TCRdb has only the in-frame clones, and not every one. The sample carries roughly 90,000 clones, 85% to 90% recorded once. The input for sequencing was peripheral blood, taken 28 days after the second AZD1222 dose. This TCR came from an adult who received the AZD1222 COVID-19 vaccine. V usage is TRBV27 and J usage is TRBJ1-1; the D is unclear. The CDR3: CASSLGLVGRDTEAFF. The CDR3 DNA sequence: TGTGCCAGCAGTTTGGGCCTGGTAGGAAGGGACACTGAAGCTTTCTTT.